The sample holds many counts of the clone carrying this T cell receptor beta chain. Antigen specificity is unknown. V shed 5 bases, J shed 2 bases, and the junction held 11 bases outside the gene matches. The CDR3 length is 19 residues. Per germline, CDR1 SGHAT and CDR2 FQNNGV. These data come from a study of CD8 T cells in ankylosing spondylitis. Study-level findings and limits: Significant enrichment of disease-linked clones was reportedly seen in matched ankylosing spondylitis synovial fluid. Previously reported in reactive arthritis synovial fluid and blood were some of the motif variants. Peripheral blood samples showed relatively rare disease-linked clones, and these clones were CD8+.

Libraries of TCR beta came from quantitative 5'-RACE with molecular barcodes. In TCRdb, the 5' RACE reads were re-called with MiXCR into one record per CDR3 protein. The table records around 180,000 distinct CDR3 sequences, 13% of them present only once. This chain joins TRBV11-2 and TRBJ2-3, with 15 bases fitting TRBD2. The sequence came from a female donor with ankylosing spondylitis or in good health (not recorded which). Sequences were obtained from blood, either unsorted or a sorted T cell fraction (not recorded which). The CDR3 sequence: CASSEIGLAGGPITDTQYF. The DNA of the CDR3 is TGTGCCAGCAGCGAGATCGGACTAGCGGGAGGGCCTATCACAGATACGCAGTATTTT.